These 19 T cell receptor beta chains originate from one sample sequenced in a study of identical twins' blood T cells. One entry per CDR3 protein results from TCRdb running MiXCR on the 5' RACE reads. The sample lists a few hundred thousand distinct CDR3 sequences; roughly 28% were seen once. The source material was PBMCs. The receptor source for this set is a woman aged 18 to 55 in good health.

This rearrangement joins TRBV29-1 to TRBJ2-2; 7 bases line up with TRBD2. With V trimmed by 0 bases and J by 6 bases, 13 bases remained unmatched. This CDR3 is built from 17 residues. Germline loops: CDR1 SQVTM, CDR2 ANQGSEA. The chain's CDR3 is CSVEDPDPSGKAGELFF. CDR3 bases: TGCAGCGTTGAAGATCCCGATCCGAGCGGGAAGGCCGGGGAGCTGTTTTTT.

Here the CDR3 reads CASSQGTATLGGYTF. CDR3 bases: TGCGCCAGCAGCCAAGGGACAGCTACCCTCGGGGGCTACACCTTC. This chain joins TRBV5-1 and TRBJ1-2; 7 bases are shared with TRBD1. Germline trimming cut 4 bases from V and 8 bases from J; bases unmatched to any gene: 14. This CDR3 contains 15 residues. Germline V gives CDR1 SGHRS, CDR2 YFSETQ.

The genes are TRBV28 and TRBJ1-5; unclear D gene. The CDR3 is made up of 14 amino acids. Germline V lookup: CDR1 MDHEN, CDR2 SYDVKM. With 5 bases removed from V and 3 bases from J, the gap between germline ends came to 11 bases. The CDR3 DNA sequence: TGTGCCAGCAGTAGGGCAGGAAACAATCAGCCCCAGCATTTT. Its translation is CASSRAGNNQPQHF.

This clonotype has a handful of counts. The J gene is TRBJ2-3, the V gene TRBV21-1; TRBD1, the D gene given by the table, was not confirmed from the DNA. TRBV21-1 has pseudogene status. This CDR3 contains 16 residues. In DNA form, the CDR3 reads TGTGCCAGCCCACAGGAGCACCTCAACTGGGCAGATACGCAGTATTTT. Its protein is CASPQEHLNWADTQYF.

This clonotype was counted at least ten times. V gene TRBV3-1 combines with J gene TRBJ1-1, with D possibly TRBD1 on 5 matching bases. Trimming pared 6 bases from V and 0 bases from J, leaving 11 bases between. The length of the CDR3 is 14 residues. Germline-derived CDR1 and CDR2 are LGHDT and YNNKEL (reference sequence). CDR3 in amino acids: CASSRQNVNTEAFF. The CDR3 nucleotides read TGTGCCAGCAGTAGACAGAACGTGAACACTGAAGCTTTCTTT.

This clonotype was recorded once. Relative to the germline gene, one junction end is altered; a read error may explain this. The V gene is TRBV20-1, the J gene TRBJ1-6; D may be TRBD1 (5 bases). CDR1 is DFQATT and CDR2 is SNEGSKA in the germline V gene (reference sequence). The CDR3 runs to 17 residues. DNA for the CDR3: TGCAGTACTAGAGATCTAGACAGAAGCTCCTATAATTCACCCCTCCACTTT. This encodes CSTRDLDRSSYNSPLHF.

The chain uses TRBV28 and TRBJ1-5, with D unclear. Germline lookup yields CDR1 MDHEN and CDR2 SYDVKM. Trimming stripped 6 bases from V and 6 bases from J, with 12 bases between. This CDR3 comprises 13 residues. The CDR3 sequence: CASSSAISQPQHF. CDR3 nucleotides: TGTGCCAGCAGCTCAGCTATTAGTCAGCCCCAGCATTTT.

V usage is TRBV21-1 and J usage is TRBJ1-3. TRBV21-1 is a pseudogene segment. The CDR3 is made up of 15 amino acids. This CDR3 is CASSKDSESGNTIYF. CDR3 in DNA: TGTGCCAGCAGCAAAGATAGCGAATCTGGAAACACCATATATTTT.

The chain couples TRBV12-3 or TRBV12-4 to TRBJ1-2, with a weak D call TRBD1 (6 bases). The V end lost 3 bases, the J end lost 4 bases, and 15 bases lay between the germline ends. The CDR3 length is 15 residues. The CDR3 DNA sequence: TGTGCCAGCAGTTTTATGAGGAGGGGGATCTATGGCTACACCTTC. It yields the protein CASSFMRRGIYGYTF.

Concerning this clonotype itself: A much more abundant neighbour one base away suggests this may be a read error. CDR3 amino acids: CASSQLRGAGTGELLF. CDR3 nucleotide sequence: TGTGCCAGCAGTCAACTCAGGGGCGCTGGGACCGGGGAGCTGCTTTTT. The chain carries TRBV2 and TRBJ2-2, with D perhaps matching TRBD1 (6 bases). CDR3 size: 16 residues. CDR1 is SNHLY and CDR2 is FYNNEI in the germline V gene. Looking up the rest from reference TRBV2 and TRBJ2-2 gives the full variable domain: EPEVTQTPSHQVTQMGQEVILRCVPISNHLYFYWYRQILGQKVEFLVSFYNNEISEKSEIFDDQFSVERPDGSNFTLKIRSTKLEDSAMYFCASSQLRGAGTGELLFGEGSRLTVL.

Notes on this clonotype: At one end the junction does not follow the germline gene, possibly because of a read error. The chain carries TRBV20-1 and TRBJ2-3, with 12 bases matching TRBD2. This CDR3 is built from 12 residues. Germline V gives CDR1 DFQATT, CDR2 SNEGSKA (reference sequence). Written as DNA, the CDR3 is TGCGGTGCTAGCGGGGGGGCAGATACGCAGTATTTT. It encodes CGASGGADTQYF.

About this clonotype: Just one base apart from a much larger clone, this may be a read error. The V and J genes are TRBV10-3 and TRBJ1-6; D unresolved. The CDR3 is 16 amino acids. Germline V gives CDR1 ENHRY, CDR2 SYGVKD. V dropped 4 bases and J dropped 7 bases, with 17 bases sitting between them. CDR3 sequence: CAISGPNGAWNSPLHF. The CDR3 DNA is TGTGCCATCAGTGGCCCGAACGGCGCGTGGAATTCACCCCTCCACTTT.

The CDR3 protein is CASSRTSGDDEQFF. The CDR3 DNA reads TGTGCCAGCTCACGGACTAGCGGGGACGATGAGCAGTTCTTC. This rearrangement joins TRBV18 to TRBJ2-1; 12 bases fit TRBD2. V shed 4 bases, J shed 8 bases, and the junction held 3 bases outside the gene matches. Germline CDR1 reads KGHSH; CDR2 reads LQKENI. The CDR3 is 14 amino acids.

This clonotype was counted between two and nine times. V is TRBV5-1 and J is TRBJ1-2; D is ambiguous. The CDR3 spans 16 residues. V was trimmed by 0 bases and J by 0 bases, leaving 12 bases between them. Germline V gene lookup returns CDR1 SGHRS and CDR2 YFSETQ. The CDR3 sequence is CASSLGPLVANYGYTF. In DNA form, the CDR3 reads TGCGCCAGCAGCTTGGGCCCGCTTGTAGCTAACTATGGCTACACCTTC.

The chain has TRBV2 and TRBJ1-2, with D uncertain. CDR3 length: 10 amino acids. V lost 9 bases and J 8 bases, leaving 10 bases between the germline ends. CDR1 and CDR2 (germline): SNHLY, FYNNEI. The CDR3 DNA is TGTGCCAGTACAAAGGTGGGCTACACCTTC. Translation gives CASTKVGYTF.

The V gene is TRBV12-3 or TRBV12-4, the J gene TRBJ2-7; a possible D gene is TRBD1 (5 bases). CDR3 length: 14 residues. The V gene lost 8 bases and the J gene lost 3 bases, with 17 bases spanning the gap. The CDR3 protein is CASGQGPGNYEQYF. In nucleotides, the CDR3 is TGTGCCAGCGGTCAGGGTCCTGGAAACTACGAGCAGTACTTC.

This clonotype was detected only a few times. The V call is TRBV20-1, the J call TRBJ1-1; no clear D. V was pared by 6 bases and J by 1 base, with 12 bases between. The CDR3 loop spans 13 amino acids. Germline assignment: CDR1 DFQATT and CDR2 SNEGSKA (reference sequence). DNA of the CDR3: TGCAGTGCGGCCCGGAGTGAGAACACTGAAGCTTTCTTT. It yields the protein CSAARSENTEAFF.

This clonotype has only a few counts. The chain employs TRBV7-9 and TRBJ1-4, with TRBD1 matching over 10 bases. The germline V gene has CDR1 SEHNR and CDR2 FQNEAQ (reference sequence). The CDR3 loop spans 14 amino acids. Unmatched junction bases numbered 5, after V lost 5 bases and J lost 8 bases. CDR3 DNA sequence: TGTGCCAGCAGCGAAGGACAGGGGGAAGAAAAACTGTTTTTT. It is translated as CASSEGQGEEKLFF. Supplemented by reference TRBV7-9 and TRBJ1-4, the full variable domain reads DTGVSQNPRHKITKRGQNVTFRCDPISEHNRLYWYRQTLGQGPEFLTYFQNEAQLEKSRLLSDRFSAERPKGSFSTLEIQRTEQGDSAMYLCASSEGQGEEKLFFGSGTQLSVL.

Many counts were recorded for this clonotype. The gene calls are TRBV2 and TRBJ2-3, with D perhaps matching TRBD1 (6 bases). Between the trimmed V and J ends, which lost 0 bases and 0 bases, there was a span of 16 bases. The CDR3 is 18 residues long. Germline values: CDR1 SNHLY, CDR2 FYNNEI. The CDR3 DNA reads TGTGCCAGCAGTGAAGCTTACATGTACGGACAGAGCACAGATACGCAGTATTTT. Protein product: CASSEAYMYGQSTDTQYF.